This T cell receptor (beta chain) was sequenced for a study of T cell changes during pregnancy in multiple sclerosis (dated by TCRdb to about 2019). General notes on the study: The study looked at changes in the T cell repertoire across pregnancy in women with multiple sclerosis.

The sample holds one count of this clone. The specificity of this receptor is unknown. No qualities accompany the bases; no much larger clone lies one base away. Including the terminal cysteine and phenylalanine, the CDR3 comprises 17 residues. Only CDR3 DNA is held: 51 bases, read in frame from base 1. V lost 0 bases and J lost 6 bases; the stretch between them is 18 bases long. CDR1 and CDR2 (LNHNV, YYDKDF) derive from the germline V gene (reference sequence). The library was obtained by the immunoSEQ multiplex PCR assay. TCRdb holds this immuneACCESS table with in-frame rearrangements only. Some clones are missing; in checked studies, unresolved V genes explain under half, and the rest has no known cause. Across this sample there are around 35,000 clones, with about nine tenths seen only once. The top ten constitute about 10% of the sample.

This receptor was taken from a female donor with multiple sclerosis, enrolled in a pregnancy study. The chain couples TRBV15 to TRBJ2-1; D gene: possibly TRBD2, on 6 matching bases. Here the sequenced sample was CD8+ T cells from peripheral blood mononuclear cells, taken before pregnancy. The CDR3 protein sequence reads: CATSRDRETHVRNEQFF. Read as DNA, the sequence is TGTGCCACCAGCAGAGATCGGGAGACACATGTGCGCAATGAGCAGTTCTTC.